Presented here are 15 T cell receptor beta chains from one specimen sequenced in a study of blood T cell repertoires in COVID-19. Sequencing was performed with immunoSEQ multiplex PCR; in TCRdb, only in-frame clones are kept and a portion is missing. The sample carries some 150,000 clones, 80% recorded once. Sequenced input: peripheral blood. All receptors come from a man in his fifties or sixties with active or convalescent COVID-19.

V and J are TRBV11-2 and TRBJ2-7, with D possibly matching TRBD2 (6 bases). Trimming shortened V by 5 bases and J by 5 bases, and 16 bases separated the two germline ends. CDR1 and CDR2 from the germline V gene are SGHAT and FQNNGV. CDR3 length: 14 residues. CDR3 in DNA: TGTGCCAGCAGCCTCGGACTAAGGTCCCACGAGCAGTACTTC. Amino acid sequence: CASSLGLRSHEQYF.

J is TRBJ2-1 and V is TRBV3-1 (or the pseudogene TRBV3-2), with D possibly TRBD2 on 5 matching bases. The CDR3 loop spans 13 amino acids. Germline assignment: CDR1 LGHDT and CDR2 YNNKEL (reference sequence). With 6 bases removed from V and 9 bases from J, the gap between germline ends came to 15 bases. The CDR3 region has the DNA TGTGCCAGCAGTCTTTCGGGGTATGGTGAGCAGTTCTTC. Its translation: CASSLSGYGEQFF.

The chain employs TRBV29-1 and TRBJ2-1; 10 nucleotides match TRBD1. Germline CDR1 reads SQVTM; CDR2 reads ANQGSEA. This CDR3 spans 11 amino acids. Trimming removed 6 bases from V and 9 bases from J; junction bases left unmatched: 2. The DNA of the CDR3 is TGCAGCGTGGACAGGGGGTTTGAGCAGTTCTTC. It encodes CSVDRGFEQFF.

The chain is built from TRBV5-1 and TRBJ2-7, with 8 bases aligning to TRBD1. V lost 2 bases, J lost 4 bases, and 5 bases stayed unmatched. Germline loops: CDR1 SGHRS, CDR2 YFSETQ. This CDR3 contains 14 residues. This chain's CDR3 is CASSFQGAGYEQYF. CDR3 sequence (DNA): TGCGCCAGCAGCTTTCAGGGGGCTGGATACGAGCAGTACTTC.

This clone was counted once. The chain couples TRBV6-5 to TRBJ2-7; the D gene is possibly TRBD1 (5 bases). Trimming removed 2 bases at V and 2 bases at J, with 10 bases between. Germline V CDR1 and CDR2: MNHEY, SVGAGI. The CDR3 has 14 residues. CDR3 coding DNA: TGTGCCAGCAGTTACGGCAGGGCCCCCTACGAGCAGTACTTC. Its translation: CASSYGRAPYEQYF.

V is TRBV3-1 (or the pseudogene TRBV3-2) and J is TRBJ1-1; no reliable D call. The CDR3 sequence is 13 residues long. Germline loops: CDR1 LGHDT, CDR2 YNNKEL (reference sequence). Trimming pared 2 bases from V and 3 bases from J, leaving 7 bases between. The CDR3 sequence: CASSQFRDTEAFF. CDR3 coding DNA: TGTGCCAGCAGCCAATTCCGGGACACTGAAGCTTTCTTT.

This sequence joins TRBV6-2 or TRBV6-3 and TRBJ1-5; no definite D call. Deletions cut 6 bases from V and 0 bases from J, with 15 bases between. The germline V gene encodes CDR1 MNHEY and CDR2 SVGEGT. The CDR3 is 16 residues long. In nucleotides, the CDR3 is TGTGCCAGCAGCTCGACACCCGGCTATAGCAATCAGCCCCAGCATTTT. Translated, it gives CASSSTPGYSNQPQHF.

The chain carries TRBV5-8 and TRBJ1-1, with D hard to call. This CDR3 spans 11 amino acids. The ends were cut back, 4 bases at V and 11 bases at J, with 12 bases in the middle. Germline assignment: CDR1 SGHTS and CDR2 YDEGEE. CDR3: CASSAYSGAFF. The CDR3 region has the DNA TGTGCCAGCAGCGCCTACAGTGGGGCTTTCTTT.

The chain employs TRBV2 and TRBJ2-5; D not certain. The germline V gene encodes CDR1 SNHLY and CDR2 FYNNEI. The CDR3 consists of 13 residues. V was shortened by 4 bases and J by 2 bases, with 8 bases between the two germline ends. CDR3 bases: TGTGCCAGCAGTGTGGAGAGACAAGAGACCCAGTACTTC. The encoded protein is CASSVERQETQYF.

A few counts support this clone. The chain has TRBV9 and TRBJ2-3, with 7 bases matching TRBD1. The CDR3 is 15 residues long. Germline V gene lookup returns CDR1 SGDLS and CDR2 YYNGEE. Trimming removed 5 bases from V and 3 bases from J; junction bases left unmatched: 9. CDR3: CASSDRVQSTDTQYF. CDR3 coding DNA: TGTGCCAGCAGTGACAGGGTGCAGTCGACAGATACGCAGTATTTT.

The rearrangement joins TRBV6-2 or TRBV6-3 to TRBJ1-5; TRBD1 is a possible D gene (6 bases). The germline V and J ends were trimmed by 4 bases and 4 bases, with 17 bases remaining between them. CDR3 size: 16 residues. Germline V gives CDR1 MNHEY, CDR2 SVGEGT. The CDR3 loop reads CASSWGLRGSNQPQHF. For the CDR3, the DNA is TGTGCCAGCAGTTGGGGCCTAAGGGGGTCGAATCAGCCCCAGCATTTT.

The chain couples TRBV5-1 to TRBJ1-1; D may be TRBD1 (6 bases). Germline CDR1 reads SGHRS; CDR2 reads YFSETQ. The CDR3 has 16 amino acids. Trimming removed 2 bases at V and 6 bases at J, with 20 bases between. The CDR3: CASSFYYDRTMPEAFF. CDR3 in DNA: TGCGCCAGCAGCTTTTATTACGACAGGACGATGCCTGAAGCTTTCTTT.

The CDR3 here is CASSLLEQGAGEQYF. CDR3 bases: TGTGCCAGCAGCTTATTAGAGCAGGGGGCGGGAGAGCAGTACTTC. This rearrangement joins TRBV7-6 to TRBJ2-7, with 8 bases matching TRBD1. V was pared by 2 bases and J by 7 bases, with 10 bases of the junction left unmatched. CDR1 and CDR2 from the germline V gene are SGHVS and FNYEAQ. The CDR3 covers 15 residues.

The CDR3 region is CASLDREREQYF. In nucleotides, the CDR3 is TGTGCCAGCCTTGACAGGGAACGCGAGCAGTACTTC. The rearrangement uses TRBV21-1 and TRBJ2-7; the D call in the table, TRBD1, was not verified against the DNA. TRBV21-1 is an annotated pseudogene. CDR3 length equals 12 residues.

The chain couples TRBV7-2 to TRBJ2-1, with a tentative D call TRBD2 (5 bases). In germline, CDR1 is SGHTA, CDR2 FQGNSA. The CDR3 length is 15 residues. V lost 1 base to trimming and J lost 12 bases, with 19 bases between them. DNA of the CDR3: TGTGCCAGCAGCTTAGTGACTACACGAGGGATTGCGCAGTTCTTC. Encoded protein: CASSLVTTRGIAQFF.